This TCR beta chain was recorded in a study of shared clonotypes between healthy human individuals (dated by TCRdb to 2018 to 2020). About the full investigation: The cohort comprised a couple of women and a few men aged 18 to 49 years. Libraries were prepared and TCR repertoires were sequenced by different laboratories using diverse techniques, in order to increase sequencing depth and limit assay-specific biases. To estimate repertoire size and how much clonotype sharing occurs between individuals, the study deeply sequenced the blood TCR repertoires of five healthy adults. For each donor, three plates each were used for CD4 naive and CD4 memory, two plates were used for CD8 naive, and one plate was used for CD8 memory. Leukapheresis yielded between about 0.94 and 9 billion PBMCs per donor.

Broad study findings and their caveats: Naive subsets generally had larger estimated clonotype richness than memory subsets did. Because the study included a small number of donors, the genetic and exposure-history diversity represented was limited. Higher generation probabilities were observed for clonotypes shared by all four sorted-subset donors than for non-shared clonotypes. Based on pairwise subsampling, the degree of clonotype sharing among donors was expected to be affected by sequencing depth. Sampling was restricted to blood, and TCR repertoires in tissues likely differ from the TCR repertoires found in blood. Even with the large sequencing depth, rarefaction of the sorted-subset datasets indicated that sequencing was incomplete. When several donors were compared, the shared fraction of clonotypes was around 5% for naive CD4, around 3.6% for naive CD8, roughly 2.5% for memory CD4, and about 0.36% for memory CD8.

About this clone itself: The antigen it recognizes is unknown. No quality values exist for individual bases; no much larger clone is one base distant.

The donors were healthy, HIV-negative adults who had no recently reported acute infections or vaccinations. All donors were Caucasian adults living in Nashville, Tennessee, USA. CD4+ T cells were enriched by magnetic negative selection, after which naive cells were positively selected on CD45RA and the negative fraction was taken as the memory subset. Blood was collected by leukapheresis, and PBMCs were isolated by Ficoll-Histopaque density gradient centrifugation and then cryopreserved in liquid nitrogen vapor phase. Analytical flow cytometry was used to check the purity and quantity of every magnetically sorted T cell population. Genomic DNA was isolated from each sorted fraction and quantified by UV absorbance on a Nanodrop 2000c. Clipping removes 4 bases from V and 5 bases from J, with 10 as the unmatched junction base count. Spanning cysteine to phenylalanine, the CDR3 consists of 18 amino acids. The only DNA kept is the CDR3, 54 bases in frame from the first base. CDR1 is given as MNHNS and CDR2 as SASEGT, both from the germline V gene.

Using the deep immunoSEQ assay, multiplex PCR amplified TCR CDR3 regions from genomic DNA. Extracted genomic DNA from each cell subset was spread evenly across all wells of several immunoSEQ 96-well plates, with each plate serving as a replicate. For sorted subsets, approximately 210 ng of genomic DNA, equivalent to 25,000 to 35,000 T cell genomes, went into each replicate PCR. The purified libraries were quantified using a Qubit 3.0 fluorometer, sized with a Bioanalyzer 2100, and then quantified again using the KAPA Library Quantification kit. Every immunoSEQ 96-well plate was sequenced on a separate single-read 150-cycle Illumina NextSeq 550 flow cell. In the authors' own workflow: Because only junctional sequences without quality scores were contained in the immunoSEQ output, filtering matching that applied to full-length reads could not be performed. To assign V/J genes and CDR3, sequences were annotated using PyIR, a Python wrapper for IgBLAST v1.9, with IMGT germline references. Reads were filtered out if the reads had weak V/J assignments (E-value above 1e-6), no CDR3, stop codons, out-of-frame junctions, or ambiguous translated residues. A V3J clonotype was defined by an identical inferred V gene, J gene, and CDR3 amino acid sequence. Percentage overlap between repertoires was calculated by dividing the number of shared unique clonotypes by the size of the smaller repertoire. Three approaches were used to assess repertoire richness: RTK rarefaction, the Chao1 estimator, and Recon v2.1 estimates of unobserved clonotypes. Generation probabilities were computed with OLGA for all TCRbeta clonotypes obtained by the gDNA method from several donors. Drawn from immuneACCESS, this table holds only the in-frame rearrangements with V and J called that TCRdb kept. Clones are partly lost; checked studies trace under half to an unresolved V gene and leave the rest unexplained. V and J calls and clone size follow that table, whereas D and trimming were derived from the DNA. The sample includes under 1,900,000 clones, with 98% observed a single time. The ten largest clonotypes hold around 0.33% of the sample.

The receptor was derived from a man under 40 in good health. The sample was naive CD4+ T cells sorted from blood. What the cell subset or site label conveys for this sample: CD45RA+ positively selected. The rearrangement joined TRBV6-1 to TRBJ2-1; the junction holds 14 bases that match TRBD2. The CDR3 is CASSATTSGRVWHNEQFF. The DNA reads as follows: TGTGCCAGCAGTGCCACGACTAGCGGGAGGGTGTGGCACAATGAGCAGTTCTTC.